The entry below describes one T cell receptor beta chain. Preparation of the TCRbeta library was carried out with unique molecular identifiers. Via MiXCR, TCRdb re-called the PCR reads, giving one row per CDR3 protein. The top ten clones hold 0.85% to 1.3% of a sample with some 600,000 distinct CDR3 sequences, approximately 17% of them seen once. CDR3 length: 14 amino acids. CDR1 SGHTA and CDR2 FQGNSA come from the germline V gene. Trimming stripped 7 bases from V and 3 bases from J, with 14 bases between. This specimen comes from a study of T-cell reconstitution after alpha-beta-depleted transplantation in children.

The sequence was obtained from a human donor who donated a stem cell graft to a child with acute myeloid leukemia. The genes are TRBV7-2 and TRBJ2-3; D ambiguous. Source: PBMCs from the stem cell graft donor, taken from the stem cell graft. The CDR3 sequence is CASTGFTATDTQYF. The CDR3 DNA reads as TGTGCCAGCACCGGCTTTACTGCGACAGATACGCAGTATTTT. The full variable domain, rest sourced from reference TRBV7-2 and TRBJ2-3, is GAGVSQSPSNKVTEKGKDVELRCDPISGHTALYWYRQSLGQGLEFLIYFQGNSAPDKSGLPSDRFSAERTGGSVSTLTIQRTQQEDSAVYLCASTGFTATDTQYFGPGTRLTVL.